This T cell receptor beta chain was retrieved from a study of T cell clonality in common variable immunodeficiency. Both groups were predominantly of Caucasian heritage. The CDR3 length is 14 residues. Germline V gives CDR1 DFQATT, CDR2 SNEGSKA (reference sequence). The V and J ends lost 1 base and 5 bases, in that order; junction bases with no gene match: 1. Many counts were recorded for this clone. Read coverage stops 3 residues before the CDR3 terminus; the germline J gene supplies the remainder. Sequencing input was equivalent genomic DNA from CVID and controls. Some clones are missing from TCRdb's copy, which holds only in-frame ones; the method was immunoSEQ multiplex PCR. The table lists roughly 79,000 clones, with no singletons.

Sequences were obtained from peripheral blood mononuclear cells. This receptor was obtained from a person aged 18-70 years in good health. V usage is TRBV20-1 and J usage is TRBJ2-3, with 12 bases that match TRBD2. Incomplete CDR3 DNA: TGCAGTGCTAGAGGGGGACTAGCGGGAGATACG. It yields the protein CSARGGLAGDT. The full CDR3 protein is CSARGGLAGDTQYF.